The rows below give T cell receptor beta chains drawn from one sample of a study of cytomegalovirus exposure and HLA in healthy donors. Using immunoSEQ multiplex PCR, the repertoire was profiled, and TCRdb retains in-frame clones only, with some absent. Counted here are 150,000 or so clones, around 78% occurring once; the ten biggest clones make up roughly 1.6%. The sequenced sample consisted of PBMCs. Source of these receptors: a man aged 35 to 55 in good health and CMV-seronegative. CDR3s include the opening cysteine and the closing phenylalanine or tryptophan. A D gene is named only where the DNA matches it firmly. The listing skips clone size in some rows; elsewhere it reads once, few, many or a size class.

V gene: TRBV7-3
J gene: TRBJ1-1
D gene: -
clone size: -
CDR3 protein: CASSLRGGEDEAFF
CDR3 DNA: TGTGCCAGCAGCTTAAGGGGAGGGGAAGATGAAGCTTTCTTT

V gene: TRBV21-1
J gene: TRBJ1-1
D gene: -
clone size: -
CDR3 protein: CASSTGLETEKLSEAFF
CDR3 DNA: TGTGCCAGCAGCACCGGGTTGGAGACAGAAAAGTTAAGTGAAGCTTTCTTT

V gene: TRBV27
J gene: TRBJ2-3
D gene: TRBD2
clone size: once
CDR3 protein: CASSLFRRLADWDTQYF
CDR3 DNA: TGTGCCAGCAGTTTATTCCGGCGACTAGCTGATTGGGATACGCAGTATTTT

V gene: TRBV5-1
J gene: TRBJ1-1
D gene: -
clone size: -
CDR3 protein: CASSLDINTEAFF
CDR3 DNA: TGCGCCAGCAGCTTGGACATTAACACTGAAGCTTTCTTT

V gene: TRBV7-2
J gene: TRBJ1-3
D gene: TRBD1
clone size: -
CDR3 protein: CASSLSGQGQGNTIYF
CDR3 DNA: TGTGCCAGCAGCCTTTCAGGACAGGGGCAGGGAAACACCATATATTTT

V gene: TRBV7-2
J gene: TRBJ2-3
D gene: -
clone size: -
CDR3 protein: CASSLIGTSTDTQYF
CDR3 DNA: TGTGCCAGCAGCTTAATAGGGACTAGCACAGATACGCAGTATTTT

V gene: TRBV28
J gene: TRBJ1-5
D gene: TRBD1
clone size: once
CDR3 protein: CASSLFGTGVNQPQHF
CDR3 DNA: TGTGCCAGCAGTTTATTCGGGACAGGGGTGAATCAGCCCCAGCATTTT

V gene: TRBV7-3
J gene: TRBJ2-5
D gene: -
clone size: -
CDR3 protein: CASSTRVGETQYF
CDR3 DNA: TGTGCCAGCAGCACTAGGGTCGGGGAGACCCAGTACTTC

V gene: TRBV20-1
J gene: TRBJ2-1
D gene: -
clone size: -
CDR3 protein: CSADISNEQFF
CDR3 DNA: TGCAGTGCAGACATTAGTAATGAGCAGTTCTTC

V gene: TRBV2
J gene: TRBJ2-7
D gene: TRBD1
clone size: -
CDR3 protein: CASRDRRTGVSYEQYF
CDR3 DNA: TGTGCCAGCAGAGACAGGAGGACAGGAGTCTCCTACGAGCAGTACTTC

V gene: TRBV6-1
J gene: TRBJ2-1
D gene: TRBD2
clone size: -
CDR3 protein: CASSEASGSSYNEQFF
CDR3 DNA: TGTGCCAGCAGTGAGGCTAGCGGGAGCTCCTACAATGAGCAGTTCTTC

V gene: TRBV7-8
J gene: TRBJ2-1
D gene: TRBD2
clone size: -
CDR3 protein: CASLGGGYYNEQFF
CDR3 DNA: TGTGCCAGCCTTGGGGGGGGGTACTACAATGAGCAGTTCTTC

V gene: TRBV19
J gene: TRBJ1-3
D gene: -
clone size: -
CDR3 protein: CASSVTLAPGNTIYF
CDR3 DNA: TGTGCCAGTAGTGTAACATTAGCCCCTGGAAACACCATATATTTT

V gene: TRBV18
J gene: TRBJ2-6
D gene: TRBD1
clone size: once
CDR3 protein: CASSPSGTVTSGANGLTF
CDR3 DNA: TGTGCCAGCTCACCGTCTGGGACAGTCACCTCTGGGGCCAACGGCCTGACTTTC

V gene: TRBV19
J gene: TRBJ2-4
D gene: TRBD2
clone size: -
CDR3 protein: CASSNRLAGGRDIQYF
CDR3 DNA: TGTGCCAGTAGTAACCGACTAGCGGGAGGCCGGGACATTCAGTACTTC

V gene: TRBV28
J gene: TRBJ1-1
D gene: -
clone size: -
CDR3 protein: CASSSIPGTEAFF
CDR3 DNA: TGTGCCAGCAGTTCCATTCCCGGCACTGAAGCTTTCTTT

V gene: TRBV14
J gene: TRBJ1-1
D gene: TRBD1
clone size: -
CDR3 protein: CASSQVGTGVHTEAFF
CDR3 DNA: TGTGCCAGCAGCCAAGTCGGGACAGGGGTACACACTGAAGCTTTCTTT